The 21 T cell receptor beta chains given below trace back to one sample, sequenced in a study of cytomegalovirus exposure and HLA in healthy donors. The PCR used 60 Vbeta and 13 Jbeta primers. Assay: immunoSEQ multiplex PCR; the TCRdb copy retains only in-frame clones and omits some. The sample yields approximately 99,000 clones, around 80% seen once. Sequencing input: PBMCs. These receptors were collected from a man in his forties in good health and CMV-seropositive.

DNA for the CDR3: TGTGCCAGCAGCTCCCAGGGACAGCATCATGGCTACACCTTC. Protein product: CASSSQGQHHGYTF. This chain uses TRBV5-4 with TRBJ1-2; TRBD1 matches at 7 bases. V was clipped by 3 bases and J by 6 bases; unmatched bases: 8. Per germline, CDR1 SGHNT and CDR2 YYREEE (reference sequence). This CDR3 has 14 residues.

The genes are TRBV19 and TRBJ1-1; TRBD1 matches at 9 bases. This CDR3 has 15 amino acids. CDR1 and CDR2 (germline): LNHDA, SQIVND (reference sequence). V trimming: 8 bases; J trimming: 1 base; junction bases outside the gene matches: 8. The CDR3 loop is CASAPLDRGNTEAFF. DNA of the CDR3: TGTGCCAGTGCCCCCCTGGACAGGGGGAACACTGAAGCTTTCTTT. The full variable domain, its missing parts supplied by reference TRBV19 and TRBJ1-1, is DGGITQSPKYLFRKEGQNVTLSCEQNLNHDAMYWYRQDPGQGLRLIYYSQIVNDFQKGDIAEGYSVSREKKESFPLTVTSAQKNPTAFYLCASAPLDRGNTEAFFGQGTRLTVV.

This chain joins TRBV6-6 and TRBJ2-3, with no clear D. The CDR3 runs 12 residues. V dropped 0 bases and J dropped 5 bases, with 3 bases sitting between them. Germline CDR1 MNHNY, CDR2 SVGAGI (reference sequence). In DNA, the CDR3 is TGTGCCAGCAGTTACTCGCGAGATACGCAGTATTTT. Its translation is CASSYSRDTQYF.

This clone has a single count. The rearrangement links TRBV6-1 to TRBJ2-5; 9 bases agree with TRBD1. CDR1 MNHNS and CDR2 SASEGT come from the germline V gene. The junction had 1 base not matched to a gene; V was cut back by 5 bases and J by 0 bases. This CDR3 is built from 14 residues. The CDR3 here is CASSRDRDQETQYF. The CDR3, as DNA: TGTGCCAGCAGTAGGGACAGGGACCAAGAGACCCAGTACTTC.

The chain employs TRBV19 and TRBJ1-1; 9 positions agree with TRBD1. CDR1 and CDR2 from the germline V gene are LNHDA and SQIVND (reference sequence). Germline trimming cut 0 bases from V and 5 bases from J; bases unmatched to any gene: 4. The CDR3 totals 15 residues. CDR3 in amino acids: CASSIEGQGYTEAFF. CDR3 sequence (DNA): TGTGCCAGTAGTATAGAGGGACAGGGTTATACTGAAGCTTTCTTT. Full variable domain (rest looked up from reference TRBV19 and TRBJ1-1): DGGITQSPKYLFRKEGQNVTLSCEQNLNHDAMYWYRQDPGQGLRLIYYSQIVNDFQKGDIAEGYSVSREKKESFPLTVTSAQKNPTAFYLCASSIEGQGYTEAFFGQGTRLTVV.

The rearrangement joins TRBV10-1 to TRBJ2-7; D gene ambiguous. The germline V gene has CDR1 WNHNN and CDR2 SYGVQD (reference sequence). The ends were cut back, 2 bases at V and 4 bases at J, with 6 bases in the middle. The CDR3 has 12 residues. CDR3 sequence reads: CASSEGPYEQYF. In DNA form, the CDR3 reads TGCGCCAGCAGTGAGGGCCCATACGAGCAGTACTTC.

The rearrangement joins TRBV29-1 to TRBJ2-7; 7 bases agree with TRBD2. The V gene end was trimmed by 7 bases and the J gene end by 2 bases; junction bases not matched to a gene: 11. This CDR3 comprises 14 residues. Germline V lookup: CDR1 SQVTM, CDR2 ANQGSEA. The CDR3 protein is CSAARGWGTYEQYF. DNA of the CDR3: TGCAGCGCCGCGCGGGGGTGGGGAACCTACGAGCAGTACTTC.

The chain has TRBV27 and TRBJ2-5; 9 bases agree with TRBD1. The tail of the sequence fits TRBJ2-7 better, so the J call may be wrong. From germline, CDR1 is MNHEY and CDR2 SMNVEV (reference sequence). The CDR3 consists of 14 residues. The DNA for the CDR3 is TGTGCCAGCAGTTACCGGACAGGGGACTACGAGCAGTACTTC. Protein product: CASSYRTGDYEQYF.

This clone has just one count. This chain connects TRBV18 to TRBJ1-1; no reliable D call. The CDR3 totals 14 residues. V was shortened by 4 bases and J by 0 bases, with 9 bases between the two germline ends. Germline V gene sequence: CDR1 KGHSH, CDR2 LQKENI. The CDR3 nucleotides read TGTGCCAGCTCACTGCACGCGGTGAACACTGAAGCTTTCTTT. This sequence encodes CASSLHAVNTEAFF.

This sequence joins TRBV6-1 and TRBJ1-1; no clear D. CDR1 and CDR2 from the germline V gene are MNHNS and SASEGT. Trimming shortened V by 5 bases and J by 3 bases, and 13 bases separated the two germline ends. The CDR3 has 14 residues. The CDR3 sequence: CASSSVEGYTEAFF. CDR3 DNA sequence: TGTGCCAGCAGTTCAGTAGAGGGCTACACTGAAGCTTTCTTT.

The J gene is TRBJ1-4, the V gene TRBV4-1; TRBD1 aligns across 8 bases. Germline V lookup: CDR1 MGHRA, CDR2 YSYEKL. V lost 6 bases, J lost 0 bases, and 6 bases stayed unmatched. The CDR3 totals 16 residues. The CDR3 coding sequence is TGCGCCAGCAGGAGGGACAGGACGGCAACTAATGAAAAACTGTTTTTT. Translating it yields CASRRDRTATNEKLFF.

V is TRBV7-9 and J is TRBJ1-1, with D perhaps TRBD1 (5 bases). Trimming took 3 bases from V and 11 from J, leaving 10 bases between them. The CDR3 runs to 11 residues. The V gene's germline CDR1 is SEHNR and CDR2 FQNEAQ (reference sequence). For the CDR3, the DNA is TGTGCCAGCAGCTTCGGAAACAGGGCTTTCTTT. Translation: CASSFGNRAFF.

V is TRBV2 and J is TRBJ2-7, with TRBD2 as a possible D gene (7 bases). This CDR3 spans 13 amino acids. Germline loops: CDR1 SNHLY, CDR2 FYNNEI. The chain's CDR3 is CAVGGDTLYEQYF. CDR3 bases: TGTGCTGTAGGGGGGGACACCCTCTACGAGCAGTACTTC.

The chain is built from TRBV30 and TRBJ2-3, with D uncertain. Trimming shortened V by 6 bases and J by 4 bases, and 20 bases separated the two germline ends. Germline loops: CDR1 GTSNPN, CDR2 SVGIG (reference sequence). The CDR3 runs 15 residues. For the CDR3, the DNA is TGTGCCTGCAATGAAGTAGGCGGTGGCGCAGATACGCAGTATTTT. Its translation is CACNEVGGGADTQYF. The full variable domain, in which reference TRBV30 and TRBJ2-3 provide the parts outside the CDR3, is SQTIHQWPATLVQPVGSPLSLECTVEGTSNPNLYWYRQAAGRGLQLLFYSVGIGQISSEVPQNLSASRPQDRQFILSSKKLLLSDSGFYLCACNEVGGGADTQYFGPGTRLTVL.

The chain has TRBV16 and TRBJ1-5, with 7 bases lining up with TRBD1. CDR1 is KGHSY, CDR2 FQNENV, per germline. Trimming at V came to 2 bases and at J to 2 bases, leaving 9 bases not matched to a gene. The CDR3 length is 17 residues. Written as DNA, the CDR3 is TGTGCCAGCAGCCAAGTCGCAAGAGACAGGGGCAATCAGCCCCAGCATTTT. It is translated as CASSQVARDRGNQPQHF. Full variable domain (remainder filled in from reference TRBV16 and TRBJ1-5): GEEVAQTPKHLVRGEGQKAKLYCAPIKGHSYVFWYQQVLKNEFKFLISFQNENVFDETGMPKERFSAKCLPNSPCSLEIQATKLEDSAVYFCASSQVARDRGNQPQHFGDGTRLSIL.

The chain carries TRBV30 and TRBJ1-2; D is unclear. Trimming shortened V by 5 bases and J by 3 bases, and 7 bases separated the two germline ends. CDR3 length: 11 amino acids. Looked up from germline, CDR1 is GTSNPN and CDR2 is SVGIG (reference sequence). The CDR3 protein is CAWSVHYGYTF. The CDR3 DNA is TGTGCCTGGTCGGTCCACTATGGCTACACCTTC.

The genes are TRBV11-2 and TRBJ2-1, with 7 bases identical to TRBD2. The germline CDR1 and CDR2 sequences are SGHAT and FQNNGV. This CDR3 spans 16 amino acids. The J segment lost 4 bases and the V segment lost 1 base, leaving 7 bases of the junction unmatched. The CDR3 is CASSLVRTSRYNEQFF. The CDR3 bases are TGTGCCAGCAGCTTAGTTCGGACTAGTAGGTACAATGAGCAGTTCTTC.

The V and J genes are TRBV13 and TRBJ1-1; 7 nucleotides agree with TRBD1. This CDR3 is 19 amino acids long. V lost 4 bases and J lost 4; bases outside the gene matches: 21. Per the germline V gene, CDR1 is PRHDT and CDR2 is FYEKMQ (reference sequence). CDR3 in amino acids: CASSSRDRDSREPSTEAFF. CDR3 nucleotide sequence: TGTGCCAGCAGCTCGAGAGACCGGGACAGTAGAGAACCCTCCACTGAAGCTTTCTTT.

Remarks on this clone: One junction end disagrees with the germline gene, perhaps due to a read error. The CDR3 region is CSSSFLPSGQGAGETQYF. The CDR3 nucleotides read TGTTCCAGCAGCTTTCTCCCTTCGGGACAGGGGGCTGGAGAGACCCAGTACTTC. This chain uses TRBV7-9 with TRBJ2-5, with 12 bases aligning to TRBD1. This CDR3 comprises 18 residues. Germline lookup yields CDR1 SEHNR and CDR2 FQNEAQ (reference sequence).

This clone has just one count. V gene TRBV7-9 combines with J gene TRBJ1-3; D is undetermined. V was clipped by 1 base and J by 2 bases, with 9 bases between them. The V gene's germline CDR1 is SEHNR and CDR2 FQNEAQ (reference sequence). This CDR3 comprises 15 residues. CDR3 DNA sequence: TGTGCCAGCAGCTTAGTTCCTAATGCTGGAAACACCATATATTTT. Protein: CASSLVPNAGNTIYF.

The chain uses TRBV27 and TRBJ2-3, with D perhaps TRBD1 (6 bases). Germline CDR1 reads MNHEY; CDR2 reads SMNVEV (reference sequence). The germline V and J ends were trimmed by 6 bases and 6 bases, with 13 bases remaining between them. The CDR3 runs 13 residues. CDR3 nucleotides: TGTGCCAGCAGCTCCAATCAGGGGGATACGCAGTATTTT. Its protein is CASSSNQGDTQYF.